Sequencing of this T cell receptor beta chain was carried out in a study of T cell repertoires in cytomegalovirus infection. Study details: Used in the study were CMV epitopes, some recently identified and HLA-C-restricted, others well-studied and HLA-B-restricted. Public signatures in TCR beta pointed to CMV infection and matching HLA type.

Study results and limitations: The study found HLA-C-restricted CMV-specific TCR beta clonotypes dominating the ex vivo response.

TCRdb reanalysed the reads using MiXCR and keeps one entry per CDR3 protein. The table has more than 250,000 distinct CDR3 sequences, around a quarter seen once. With regard to this clonotype: Its antigen is unknown.

This specimen consisted of cultured PBMCs, obtained from culture after CMV antigen stimulation. The receptor's source is a human donor in good health (CMV status not recorded). Some clones in this sample may be carry-over from other donors' samples.

As DNA, the CDR3 is TGCGCCAGCAGCCAAGACAGGGAATACACTGAAGCTTTCTTT. This translates into CASSQDREYTEAFF. This sequence joins TRBV4-1 and TRBJ1-1; the D gene is possibly TRBD1 (5 bases). The CDR3 is made up of 14 amino acids. Trimming took 0 bases from V and 3 from J, leaving 8 bases between them. Looked up from germline, CDR1 is MGHRA and CDR2 is YSYEKL.